This T cell receptor beta chain stems from a study of cytomegalovirus exposure and HLA in healthy donors. Study summary: Earlier work reported 100 million or so unique TCR beta sequences from about 190 million T cells. Broader study findings: In a later analysis, TCR beta V- and J-gene trimming was associated with a missense DCLRE1C variant.

A remark on this clone: Its antigen is not identified.

The CDR3 has 16 amino acids. V trimming: 0 bases; J trimming: 9 bases; junction bases outside the gene matches: 10. CDR1 SGDLS and CDR2 YYNGEE come from the germline V gene. The PCR used 60 Vbeta and 13 Jbeta primers. The data were produced by immunoSEQ multiplex PCR, yet TCRdb's version contains in-frame clones alone and is incomplete. This table holds roughly 170,000 clones, around 83% found once. Sequencing input: PBMCs. This receptor was identified in a girl aged 2 to 10 in good health and CMV-seropositive. The J gene is TRBJ2-1, the V gene TRBV9, with 9 positions matching TRBD2. DNA for the CDR3: TGTGCCAGCAGCGTAGAATTAGCGGGGCGGGGGGGTGAGCAGTTCTTC. Translated: CASSVELAGRGGEQFF. Complete variable domain (other parts from reference TRBV9 and TRBJ2-1): DSGVTQTPKHLITATGQRVTLRCSPRSGDLSVYWYQQSLDQGLQFLIQYYNGEERAKGNILERFSAQQFPDLHSELNLSSLELGDSALYFCASSVELAGRGGEQFFGPGTRLTVL.